This entry describes one T cell receptor beta chain. The ends were cut back, 0 bases at V and 8 bases at J, with 4 bases in the middle. The CDR3 is 12 residues long. CDR1 and CDR2 from the germline V gene are MNHEY and SVGAGI. The sample originates from a study of T cell responses to AZD1222 COVID-19 vaccine. The protocol was immunoSEQ multiplex PCR, while the TCRdb copy is restricted to in-frame clones and leaves out a portion. The repertoire includes tens of thousands of clones, around 85% of them detected once, and roughly 17% sits in the top ten. V usage is TRBV6-5 and J usage is TRBJ2-2; D uncertain. The input for sequencing was peripheral blood, taken on day 0 of AZD1222 vaccination. This TCR came from an adult in good health. Here the CDR3 reads CASSYSVGELFF. The CDR3, as DNA: TGTGCCAGCAGTTACTCGGTGGGGGAGCTGTTTTTT.